The rows below give T cell receptor beta chains drawn from one sample of a study of shared clonotypes between healthy human individuals. The table came from immunoSEQ multiplex PCR; TCRdb's copy has only in-frame clones and leaves some out. The table lists about 2 million clones, about 94% of them singletons. What was sequenced was naive CD8+ T cells sorted from blood. All receptors come from a man between 18 and 29 years old in good health. Each CDR3 is given with its conserved first and last residue. The D gene is left open where the match is weak.

V,D,J,DNA,CDR3
TRBV9,TRBD2,TRBJ2-3,TGTGCCAGCACGCTCGGGGGGGGCACAGATACGCAGTATTTT,CASTLGGGTDTQYF
TRBV5-6,TRBD1,TRBJ2-3,TGTGCCAGCAGCTGGGGGACAGGTCCAGATACGCAGTATTTT,CASSWGTGPDTQYF
TRBV19,-,TRBJ1-3,TGTGCCAGTAGTATATGGGTGTTCTCTGGAAACACCATATATTTT,CASSIWVFSGNTIYF
TRBV29-1,-,TRBJ1-1,TGCAGCGTTCGGGGAGGAGCTGAAGCTTTCTTT,CSVRGGAEAFF
TRBV11-2,TRBD2,TRBJ2-1,TGTGCCAGCAGCTTAGAAGGACGACTAGCGGGAGCGGATAATGAGCAGTTCTTC,CASSLEGRLAGADNEQFF
TRBV6-5,-,TRBJ1-2,TGTGCCAGCAGTTTCACAGGGAATGATGGCTACACCTTC,CASSFTGNDGYTF
TRBV10-3,TRBD2,TRBJ2-3,TGTGCCATCGGGACTAGTCTGGCCACAGATACGCAGTATTTT,CAIGTSLATDTQYF
TRBV6-5,-,TRBJ1-1,TGTGCCAGCAGACCCATCACAGAAAGCGTTGAAGCTTTCTTT,CASRPITESVEAFF
TRBV15,TRBD2,TRBJ2-3,TGTGCCACCAGCAGAGATATCTCTAGCGGGGGCACAGATACGCAGTATTTT,CATSRDISSGGTDTQYF
TRBV5-6,-,TRBJ2-1,TGTGCCAGCAGCTACCTGACAGGTCCCGAACGGCAGTTCTTC,CASSYLTGPERQFF
TRBV11-2,-,TRBJ2-1,TGTGCCAGCAGCCACCTTCGGGAAAATGAGCAGTTCTTC,CASSHLRENEQFF
TRBV2,-,TRBJ2-1,TGTGCCAGCAGTGAAGGCCAGGCTCACTCCTACAATGAGCAGTTCTTC,CASSEGQAHSYNEQFF
TRBV4-1,TRBD2,TRBJ2-1,TGCGCCAGCAGCCATCAACATCCTCGAGGACTAGGGAGTCTTAATGAGCAGTTCTTC,CASSHQHPRGLGSLNEQFF
TRBV30,-,TRBJ1-1,TGTGCCTGGGGTTTAGGGTGGGGGCAGAACACTGAAGCTTTCTTT,CAWGLGWGQNTEAFF
TRBV30,-,TRBJ2-7,TGTGCCTGGAGGTCCTACGACCCCAAGTACTTC,CAWRSYDPKYF